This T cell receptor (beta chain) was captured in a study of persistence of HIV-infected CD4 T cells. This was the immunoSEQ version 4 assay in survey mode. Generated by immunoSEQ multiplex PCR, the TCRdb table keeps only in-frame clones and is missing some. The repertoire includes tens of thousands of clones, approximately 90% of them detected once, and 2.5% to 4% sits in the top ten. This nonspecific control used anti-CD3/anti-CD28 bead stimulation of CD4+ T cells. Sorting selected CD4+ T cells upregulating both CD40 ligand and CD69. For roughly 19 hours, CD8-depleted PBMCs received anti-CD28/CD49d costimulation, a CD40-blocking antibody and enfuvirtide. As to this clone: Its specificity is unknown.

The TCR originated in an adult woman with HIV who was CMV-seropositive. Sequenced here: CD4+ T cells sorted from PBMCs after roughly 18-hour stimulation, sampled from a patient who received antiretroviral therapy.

The CDR3 sequence: CSASRGQGVRYEQYF. DNA of the CDR3: TGCAGTGCTAGTAGGGGACAGGGCGTTCGCTACGAGCAGTACTTC. V gene TRBV20-1 combines with J gene TRBJ2-7, with 9 bases lining up with TRBD1. Per the germline V gene, CDR1 is DFQATT and CDR2 is SNEGSKA (reference sequence). The CDR3 is 15 amino acids. With 3 bases clipped from V and 3 bases from J, the junction kept 9 bases outside the gene matches.